Below are 5 T cell receptor beta chains sequenced from a single sample in a study of blood T cell repertoires in COVID-19. Repertoires were generated with immunoSEQ multiplex PCR, while TCRdb's copy carries only in-frame clones and drops some. In the table there are a few hundred thousand clones, approximately 92% of which are singletons. The sequenced sample consisted of peripheral blood. The receptors derive from a woman in her 40s who had recovered from COVID-19.

This rearrangement joins TRBV19 to TRBJ1-6; TRBD1 might be the D (6 bases). The germline V and J ends were trimmed by 2 bases and 5 bases, with 13 bases remaining between them. Germline-derived CDR1 and CDR2 are LNHDA and SQIVND (reference sequence). The CDR3 is 16 amino acids. The CDR3 sequence is CASSITGTPNNSPLHF. The CDR3 nucleotides are TGTGCCAGTAGTATAACCGGGACACCGAATAATTCACCCCTCCACTTT.

This clone has only one observation. CDR3 bases: TGTGCCAGCAGCGGCAGGGTCACAGATACGCAGTATTTT. Translation: CASSGRVTDTQYF. The V and J genes are TRBV5-4 and TRBJ2-3; the D gene is possibly TRBD1 (5 bases). The CDR3 spans 13 residues. Germline CDR1 reads SGHNT; CDR2 reads YYREEE (reference sequence). Trimming removed 4 bases from V and 2 bases from J, with 8 bases in between.

The rearrangement joins TRBV19 to TRBJ1-5; 8 nucleotides line up with TRBD1. J gave up 6 bases and V 8 bases, and 6 bases lay outside the gene matches. Per germline, CDR1 LNHDA and CDR2 SQIVND (reference sequence). The CDR3 contains 13 residues. The CDR3 loop reads CASSPGGLQPQHF. The CDR3 DNA reads TGTGCCAGTTCTCCAGGGGGCCTTCAGCCCCAGCATTTT. Full variable domain (rest looked up from reference TRBV19 and TRBJ1-5): DGGITQSPKYLFRKEGQNVTLSCEQNLNHDAMYWYRQDPGQGLRLIYYSQIVNDFQKGDIAEGYSVSREKKESFPLTVTSAQKNPTAFYLCASSPGGLQPQHFGDGTRLSIL.

The V and J genes are TRBV6-4 and TRBJ2-1; TRBD1 aligns across 8 bases. J gave up 12 bases and V 6 bases, and 10 bases lay outside the gene matches. The CDR3 has 13 amino acids. Germline CDR1 and CDR2: MRHNA and SNTAGT. The CDR3 here is CASRGQGPHGQFF. In DNA, the CDR3 is TGTGCCAGCAGAGGACAGGGCCCACACGGGCAGTTCTTC.

This chain connects TRBV10-2 to TRBJ2-3; 7 bases match TRBD2. CDR3 length: 14 amino acids. The germline V gene has CDR1 WSHSY and CDR2 SAAADI. After removal of 2 bases from V and 4 bases from J, the junction contained 3 bases not matched to a gene. The CDR3 region has the DNA TGCGCCAGCAGTGAGCGGGGGGAGGCAGATACGCAGTATTTT. Its protein product is CASSERGEADTQYF.